These 12 T cell receptor beta chains share one sample of origin, sequenced in a study of cytomegalovirus exposure and HLA in healthy donors. Some clones are missing from TCRdb's copy, which holds only in-frame ones; the method was immunoSEQ multiplex PCR. The table includes over 150,000 clones, 86% detected once. Material for sequencing was PBMCs. The receptors here all came from a human donor in good health.

V gene TRBV28 combines with J gene TRBJ1-1, with a tentative D call TRBD1 (5 bases). The germline CDR1 and CDR2 sequences are MDHEN and SYDVKM. This CDR3 is built from 15 residues. With 9 bases removed from V and 4 bases from J, the gap between germline ends came to 21 bases. In nucleotides, the CDR3 is TGTGCCAGTGACAGCTCACCGTTCCCAGCCACTGAAGCTTTCTTT. Protein sequence: CASDSSPFPATEAFF.

This clone is a singleton in its sample. CDR3 sequence reads: CASSLGGRVSYEQYF. CDR3 DNA: TGTGCCAGCAGCTTAGGTGGCAGGGTTTCCTACGAGCAGTACTTC. The genes are TRBV7-3 and TRBJ2-7; tentatively, D is TRBD1 (5 bases). The V end was cut by 2 bases, the J end by 1 base, with 12 bases between. Looked up from germline, CDR1 is SGHTA and CDR2 is FQGTGA. This CDR3 has 15 residues. Full variable domain (remainder filled in from reference TRBV7-3 and TRBJ2-7): GAGVSQTPSNKVTEKGKYVELRCDPISGHTALYWYRQSLGQGPEFLIYFQGTGAADDSGLPNDRFFAVRPEGSVSTLKIQRTERGDSAVYLCASSLGGRVSYEQYFGPGTRLTVT.

This chain connects TRBV30 to TRBJ2-7; possible D gene TRBD1, 5 bases. The germline V gene has CDR1 GTSNPN and CDR2 SVGIG (reference sequence). The CDR3 totals 16 residues. Trimming removed 3 bases from V and 2 bases from J, with 20 bases in between. The chain's CDR3 is CAWSAPVRAPTYEQYF. CDR3 sequence (DNA): TGTGCCTGGAGCGCTCCCGTCAGGGCCCCTACCTACGAGCAGTACTTC.

This sequence joins TRBV7-9 and TRBJ2-2; 12 bases agree with TRBD2. After removal of 6 bases from V and 2 bases from J, the junction contained 10 bases not matched to a gene. The CDR3 has 18 amino acids. The germline V gene has CDR1 SEHNR and CDR2 FQNEAQ (reference sequence). The CDR3 reads CASSSRLAGALNTGELFF. The CDR3 DNA sequence: TGTGCCAGCAGTTCTCGACTAGCGGGGGCCCTAAACACCGGGGAGCTGTTTTTT.

The chain links TRBV4-3 to TRBJ1-1; D gene ambiguous. The length of the CDR3 is 14 residues. CDR1 LGHNA and CDR2 YSLEER come from the germline V gene. V gave up 0 bases and J gave up 10 bases, with 15 bases separating them. The CDR3 protein is CASSQDLLSTTAFF. Here the CDR3 DNA reads TGCGCCAGCAGCCAAGATTTATTAAGTACTACAGCTTTCTTT.

V is TRBV7-9 and J is TRBJ1-3, with TRBD1 as a possible D gene (5 bases). Germline CDR1 and CDR2: SEHNR and FQNEAQ (reference sequence). Trimming left V 7 bases short and J 0 bases short, with 16 bases between. The CDR3 covers 16 residues. CDR3 DNA: TGTGCCAGCAACCCCTGGGGACTAATCTCTGGAAACACCATATATTTT. Translation: CASNPWGLISGNTIYF.

The chain combines TRBV2 with TRBJ2-1; TRBD2 is a possible D gene (7 bases). The V and J ends lost 6 bases and 5 bases respectively, with 14 bases between them. This CDR3 spans 14 amino acids. The V gene's germline CDR1 is SNHLY and CDR2 FYNNEI. The CDR3 reads CASRAGRGNNEQFF. The CDR3 nucleotides are TGTGCCAGCAGGGCGGGGAGGGGGAACAATGAGCAGTTCTTC.

V and J are TRBV5-1 and TRBJ1-1; weak D call: TRBD1 (6 bases). V lost 2 bases, J lost 3 bases, and 14 bases lay in between. The CDR3 consists of 15 residues. Germline CDR1 is SGHRS and CDR2 is YFSETQ. CDR3 region: CASSLISGVDTEAFF. The CDR3 DNA reads TGCGCCAGCAGCTTAATTTCAGGGGTCGACACTGAAGCTTTCTTT.

The V and J genes are TRBV5-4 and TRBJ1-6; D gene ambiguous. The CDR3 is made up of 12 amino acids. CDR1 SGHNT and CDR2 YYREEE come from the germline V gene (reference sequence). The V end lost 4 bases, the J end lost 7 bases, and 6 bases lay between the germline ends. CDR3 region: CASSTQNSPLHF. In nucleotides, the CDR3 is TGTGCCAGCAGCACCCAGAATTCACCCCTCCACTTT.

The chain combines TRBV7-7 with TRBJ1-1; TRBD1 is a possible D gene (5 bases). Trimming pared 1 base from V and 3 bases from J, leaving 12 bases between. The CDR3 loop spans 15 amino acids. From germline, CDR1 is SSHAT and CDR2 FNYEAQ (reference sequence). The CDR3 reads CASSLVGASYTEAFF. The CDR3 DNA reads TGTGCCAGCAGCTTAGTTGGGGCTTCATACACTGAAGCTTTCTTT. Full variable domain (outside the CDR3, taken from reference TRBV7-7 and TRBJ1-1): GAGVSQSPRYKVTKRGQDVTLRCDPISSHATLYWYQQALGQGPEFLTYFNYEAQPDKSGLPSDRFSAERPEGSISTLTIQRTEQRDSAMYRCASSLVGASYTEAFFGQGTRLTVV.

The chain employs TRBV7-9 and TRBJ2-7, with 8 bases lining up with TRBD1. The CDR3 is 16 amino acids. Germline trimming cut 0 bases from V and 7 bases from J; bases unmatched to any gene: 11. CDR1 and CDR2 from the germline V gene are SEHNR and FQNEAQ (reference sequence). In DNA form, the CDR3 reads TGTGCCAGCAGCTTAGCGCTCGGGGACAGGCTCCAAGAGCAGTACTTC. This encodes CASSLALGDRLQEQYF.

The V call is TRBV2, the J call TRBJ2-7; D is ambiguous. CDR1 is SNHLY and CDR2 is FYNNEI in the germline V gene. V lost 0 bases and J 1 base, leaving 10 bases between the germline ends. This CDR3 has 15 residues. The DNA for the CDR3 is TGTGCCAGCAGTGAAGCGCGGCGGTCTTCCTACGAGCAGTACTTC. Translated, it gives CASSEARRSSYEQYF.